What follows describes a single TCR beta chain. Its antigen remains unknown. The data were taken from a study of post-analysis software for immune sequencing data. General study points: Compared with controls, patients had more of roughly five TRBV segments, including TRBV5-6, TRBV5-1 and TRBV20-1.

V dropped 5 bases and J dropped 6 bases, with 14 bases sitting between them. This CDR3 is built from 14 residues. Unique-molecular-identifier-tagged TCR beta cDNA libraries were used. Via MiXCR, TCRdb re-called the PCR reads, giving one row per CDR3 protein. The sample consists of 750,000 to 950,000 distinct CDR3 sequences, about 45% of them appearing once. The chain combines TRBV12-3 or TRBV12-4 with TRBJ2-1; D assignment may be TRBD1 or TRBD2 (6 bases each). The clonotype comes from a girl between 10 and 17 years old with multiple sclerosis. Sequencing used blood. CDR3 nucleotides: TGTGCCAGCAGTAACCGGGGGCCCTCCAATGAGCAGTTCTTC. It yields the protein CASSNRGPSNEQFF.